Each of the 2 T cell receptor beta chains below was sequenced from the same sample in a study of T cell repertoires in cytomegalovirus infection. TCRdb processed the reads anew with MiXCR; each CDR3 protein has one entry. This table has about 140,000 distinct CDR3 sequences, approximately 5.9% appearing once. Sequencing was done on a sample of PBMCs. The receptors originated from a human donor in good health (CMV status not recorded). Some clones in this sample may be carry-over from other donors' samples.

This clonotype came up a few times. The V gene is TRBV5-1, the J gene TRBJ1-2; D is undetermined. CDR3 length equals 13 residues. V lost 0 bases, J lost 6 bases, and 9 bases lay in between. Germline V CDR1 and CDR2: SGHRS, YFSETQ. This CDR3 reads CASSLAQIDGYTF. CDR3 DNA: TGCGCCAGCAGCTTGGCGCAGATAGATGGCTACACCTTC.

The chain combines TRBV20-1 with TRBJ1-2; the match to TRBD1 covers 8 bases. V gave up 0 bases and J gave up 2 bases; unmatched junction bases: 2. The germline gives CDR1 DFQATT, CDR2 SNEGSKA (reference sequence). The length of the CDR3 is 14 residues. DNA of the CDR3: TGCAGTGCTAGAGACTGGGACAGGAACTATGGCTACACCTTC. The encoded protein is CSARDWDRNYGYTF.